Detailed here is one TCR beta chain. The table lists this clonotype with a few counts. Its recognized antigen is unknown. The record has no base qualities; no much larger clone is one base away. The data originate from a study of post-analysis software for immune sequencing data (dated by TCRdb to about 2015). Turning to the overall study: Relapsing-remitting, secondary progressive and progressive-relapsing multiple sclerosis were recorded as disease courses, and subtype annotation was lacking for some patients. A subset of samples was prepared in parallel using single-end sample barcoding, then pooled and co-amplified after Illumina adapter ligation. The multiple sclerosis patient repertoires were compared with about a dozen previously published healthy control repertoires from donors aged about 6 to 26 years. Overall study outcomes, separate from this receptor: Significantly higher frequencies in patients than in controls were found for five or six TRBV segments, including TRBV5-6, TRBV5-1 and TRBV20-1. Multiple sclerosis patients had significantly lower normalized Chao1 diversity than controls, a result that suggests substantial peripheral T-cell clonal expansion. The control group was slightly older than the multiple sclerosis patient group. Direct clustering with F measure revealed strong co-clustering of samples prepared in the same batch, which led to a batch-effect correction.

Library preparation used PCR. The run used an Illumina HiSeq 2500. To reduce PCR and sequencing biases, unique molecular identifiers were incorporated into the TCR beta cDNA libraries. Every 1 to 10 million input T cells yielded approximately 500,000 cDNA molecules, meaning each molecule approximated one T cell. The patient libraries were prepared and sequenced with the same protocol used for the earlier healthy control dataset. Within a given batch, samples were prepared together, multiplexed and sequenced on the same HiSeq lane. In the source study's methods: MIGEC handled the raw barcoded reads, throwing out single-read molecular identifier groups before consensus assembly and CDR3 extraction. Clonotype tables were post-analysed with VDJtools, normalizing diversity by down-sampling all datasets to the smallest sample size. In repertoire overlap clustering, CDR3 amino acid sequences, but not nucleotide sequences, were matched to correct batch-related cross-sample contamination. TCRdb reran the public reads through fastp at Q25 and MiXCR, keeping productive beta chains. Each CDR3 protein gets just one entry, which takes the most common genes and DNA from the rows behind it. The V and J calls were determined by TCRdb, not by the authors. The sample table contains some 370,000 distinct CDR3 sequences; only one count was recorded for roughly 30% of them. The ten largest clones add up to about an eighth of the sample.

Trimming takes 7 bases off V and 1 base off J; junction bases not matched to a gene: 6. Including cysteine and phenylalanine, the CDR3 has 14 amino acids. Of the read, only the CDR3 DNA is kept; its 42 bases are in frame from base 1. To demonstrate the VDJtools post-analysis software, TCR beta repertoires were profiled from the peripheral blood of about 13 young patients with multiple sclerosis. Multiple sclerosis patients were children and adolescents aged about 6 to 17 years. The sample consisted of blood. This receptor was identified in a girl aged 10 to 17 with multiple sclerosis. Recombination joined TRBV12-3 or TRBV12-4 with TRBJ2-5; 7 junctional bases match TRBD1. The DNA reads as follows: TGTGCCAGCACCCAGGGGACAGTCCAAGAGACCCAGTACTTC. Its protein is CASTQGTVQETQYF.